Below, 23 T cell receptor beta chains from the same sample are listed, as sequenced in a study of T-cell memory formation after mild COVID-19. TCRdb fed the 5' RACE reads into MiXCR, producing one record per CDR3 protein. The data contain approximately 270,000 distinct CDR3 sequences, 15% to 20% of them singletons. Sequencing was performed on PBMCs or a T cell subset sorted from them (not recorded which). These receptors were taken from a young man who had mild COVID-19 (a few samples of this study predate the infection). Cell type and time point are not known.

This clonotype was picked up a small number of times. The genes are TRBV5-1 and TRBJ2-1; TRBD2 aligns across 10 bases. V lost 0 bases to trimming and J lost 7 bases; unmatched junction nucleotides: 7. CDR3 size: 16 residues. The germline CDR1 and CDR2 sequences are SGHRS and YFSETQ. The DNA of the CDR3 is TGCGCCAGCAGCTTGGCCCCAGCGGGGGGGTGGAATGAGCAGTTCTTC. Translating gives CASSLAPAGGWNEQFF.

The chain uses TRBV19 and TRBJ1-5, with D possibly being TRBD1 (5 bases). The germline gives CDR1 LNHDA, CDR2 SQIVND (reference sequence). V dropped 5 bases and J dropped 2 bases, with 10 bases sitting between them. This CDR3 has 14 residues. CDR3: CASSAGGGNQPQHF. CDR3 coding DNA: TGTGCCAGTAGTGCTGGGGGGGGCAATCAGCCCCAGCATTTT.

The chain carries TRBV4-1 and TRBJ1-2; no clear D gene. Germline V gene sequence: CDR1 MGHRA, CDR2 YSYEKL. Trimming shortened V by 3 bases and J by 8 bases, and 7 bases separated the two germline ends. This CDR3 is built from 11 residues. CDR3 amino acids: CASSQSLGYTF. The DNA of the CDR3 is TGCGCCAGCAGCCAGTCCCTGGGCTACACCTTC.

The V gene is TRBV20-1, the J gene TRBJ2-3; 8 bases line up with TRBD1. CDR3 length: 14 residues. V shed 8 bases and J 2 bases; nucleotides not matched to a gene: 9. CDR1 is DFQATT and CDR2 is SNEGSKA in the germline V gene (reference sequence). CDR3 in amino acids: CSRTGIESTDTQYF. In DNA, the CDR3 is TGCAGTCGGACAGGGATTGAGTCCACAGATACGCAGTATTTT.

V is TRBV7-2 and J is TRBJ1-6; D gene ambiguous. Germline lookup yields CDR1 SGHTA and CDR2 FQGNSA. This CDR3 is built from 15 residues. With 2 bases removed from V and 5 bases from J, the gap between germline ends came to 10 bases. Here the CDR3 reads CASSLWRTDNSPLHF. The CDR3 DNA sequence: TGTGCCAGCAGCTTATGGAGAACGGATAATTCACCCCTCCACTTT.

This clonotype was recorded at least ten times. The V and J genes are TRBV20-1 and TRBJ2-2; TRBD1 matches 11 bases. There are 15 residues in the CDR3. Trimming took 6 bases from V and 4 from J; bases not matched to a gene: 7. The germline V gene encodes CDR1 DFQATT and CDR2 SNEGSKA (reference sequence). The chain's CDR3 is CSAPDRGRGTGELFF. In DNA form, the CDR3 reads TGCAGTGCCCCGGACAGGGGGCGAGGCACCGGGGAGCTGTTTTTT.

The chain joins TRBV20-1 to TRBJ2-3; 7 bases are shared with TRBD2. Germline values: CDR1 DFQATT, CDR2 SNEGSKA (reference sequence). CDR3 size: 13 residues. V lost 3 bases and J lost 8; bases outside the gene matches: 8. In DNA form, the CDR3 reads TGCAGTGCTAGTCCCGGGACTAAGCGTACGCAGTATTTT. It codes for CSASPGTKRTQYF.

This clonotype has just a few counts. The J gene is TRBJ2-5, the V gene TRBV5-6, with 7 positions matching TRBD1. CDR1 and CDR2 from the germline V gene are SGHDT and YYEEEE. The V and J ends lost 5 bases and 4 bases, in that order; junction bases with no gene match: 8. This CDR3 comprises 14 residues. The CDR3, as DNA: TGTGCCAGCAGTTCCTACAGGGGAGCAGAGACCCAGTACTTC. This codes for CASSSYRGAETQYF.

The chain has TRBV20-1 and TRBJ1-2; 10 nucleotides match TRBD1. Trimming at V came to 6 bases and at J to 8 bases, leaving 9 bases not matched to a gene. Germline assignment: CDR1 DFQATT and CDR2 SNEGSKA (reference sequence). The CDR3 runs 13 residues. Here the CDR3 reads CSASGTGVDGYTF. CDR3 DNA: TGCAGTGCCTCCGGGACAGGGGTTGACGGCTACACCTTC.

The CDR3 sequence: CASSYSREGAGNSPLHF. Here the CDR3 DNA reads TGTGCCAGCAGTTACTCGAGGGAGGGGGCAGGTAATTCACCCCTCCACTTT. The rearrangement joins TRBV6-6 to TRBJ1-6, with 7 bases identical to TRBD1. Germline V gene lookup returns CDR1 MNHNY and CDR2 SVGAGI (reference sequence). J lost 6 bases, V lost 0 bases, and 8 bases had no gene match. The CDR3 runs 17 residues.

The V gene is TRBV5-6, the J gene TRBJ2-3, with D perhaps TRBD2 (11 bases). Germline CDR1 is SGHDT and CDR2 is YYEEEE. V dropped 3 bases and J dropped 2 bases, with 34 bases sitting between them. This CDR3 comprises 22 residues. The CDR3 nucleotides are TGTGCCAGCAGCTCCCCCAGGGGACAGGGGACCCTACTAGCGGGGGTCACAGATACGCAGTATTTT. It translates to CASSSPRGQGTLLAGVTDTQYF.

In this sample, this clonotype turned up a few times. The rearrangement uses TRBV24-1 and TRBJ2-1, with D uncertain. The V gene's germline CDR1 is KGHDR and CDR2 SFDVKD. This CDR3 spans 13 amino acids. The germline V and J ends were trimmed by 4 bases and 4 bases, with 7 bases remaining between them. This CDR3 is CATSDQGYNEQFF. CDR3 DNA: TGTGCCACCAGTGACCAAGGGTACAATGAGCAGTTCTTC.

The table lists this clonotype with a few counts. The chain is built from TRBV4-3 and TRBJ1-2; D remains ambiguous. This CDR3 region has 15 residues. Trimming shortened V by 1 base and J by 2 bases, and 11 bases separated the two germline ends. CDR1 LGHNA and CDR2 YSLEER come from the germline V gene. The CDR3 bases are TGCGCCAGCAGCCAAGCAACCGGCAGGAACTATGGCTACACCTTC. Its protein product is CASSQATGRNYGYTF.

V gene TRBV6-2 or TRBV6-3 combines with J gene TRBJ1-5; D may be TRBD1 (5 bases). The CDR3 has 14 amino acids. Germline lookup yields CDR1 MNHEY and CDR2 SVGEGT. V lost 2 bases and J lost 4, with 9 bases in between. In nucleotides, the CDR3 is TGTGCCAGCAGTTACGCGGGGGGTAATCAGCCCCAGCATTTT. As protein: CASSYAGGNQPQHF.

In this sample, this clonotype turned up a few times. Here the CDR3 DNA reads TGTGCCACCAGTACTACCGGCACCGCGGCCTATGGCTACACCTTC. It is translated as CATSTTGTAAYGYTF. The J gene is TRBJ1-2, the V gene TRBV24-1; no reliable D call. The CDR3 is 15 residues long. Deletions cut 6 bases from V and 4 bases from J, with 17 bases between. Germline CDR1 and CDR2: KGHDR and SFDVKD.

This clonotype has just a few counts. The rearrangement joins TRBV6-4 to TRBJ2-6; D is perhaps TRBD1 (6 bases). The CDR3 runs 14 residues. Germline V lookup: CDR1 MRHNA, CDR2 SNTAGT. V gave up 2 bases and J gave up 4 bases, with 6 bases separating them. The CDR3 nucleotides are TGTGCCAGCAGTGACGGACAGGGGGCCAACGTCCTGACTTTC. Translating gives CASSDGQGANVLTF.

In this sample, this clonotype turned up a few times. V usage is TRBV7-2 and J usage is TRBJ2-2; 7 nucleotides line up with TRBD1. There are 15 residues in the CDR3. Germline V gives CDR1 SGHTA, CDR2 FQGNSA. The V and J ends lost 3 bases and 2 bases, in that order; junction bases with no gene match: 3. CDR3 in DNA: TGTGCCAGCAGCTTCGACAGGGTAAACACCGGGGAGCTGTTTTTT. It encodes CASSFDRVNTGELFF.

The J gene is TRBJ1-5, the V gene TRBV7-2, with D hard to call. This CDR3 is built from 15 residues. Germline-derived CDR1 and CDR2 are SGHTA and FQGNSA. V lost 4 bases and J lost 6, with 16 bases in between. This CDR3 reads CASSSPLGPGQPQHF. The CDR3 DNA sequence: TGTGCCAGCAGCTCACCCCTTGGGCCGGGTCAGCCCCAGCATTTT.

The table lists this clonotype with a few counts. The chain employs TRBV20-1 and TRBJ1-2, with 11 bases fitting TRBD1. The trim removed 4 bases at V and 9 bases at J, leaving 7 bases unmatched. Germline loops: CDR1 DFQATT, CDR2 SNEGSKA (reference sequence). The CDR3 loop spans 13 amino acids. The CDR3 DNA reads TGCAGTGCTACGGACAGGGGGCTTGTGAGCTACACCTTC. This gives the protein CSATDRGLVSYTF.

The chain employs TRBV4-2 and TRBJ2-3, with 8 bases that match TRBD2. This CDR3 is 15 amino acids long. CDR1 is LGHNA, CDR2 YNFKEQ, per germline. J was trimmed by 0 bases and V by 11 bases; bases with no gene match: 10. The CDR3 protein is CASGGGRKSTDTQYF. Written as DNA, the CDR3 is TGTGCCTCGGGCGGGGGGCGTAAAAGCACAGATACGCAGTATTTT.

This chain joins TRBV5-1 and TRBJ2-1; 9 bases map to TRBD1. J lost 8 bases, V lost 0 bases, and 15 bases had no gene match. Germline V lookup: CDR1 SGHRS, CDR2 YFSETQ. The CDR3 has 18 amino acids. This CDR3 reads CASSLGRTGESLGHEQFF. The CDR3 bases are TGCGCCAGCAGCTTGGGGAGGACAGGGGAAAGTTTGGGACATGAGCAGTTCTTC.

This chain joins TRBV4-3 and TRBJ2-7, with D possibly being TRBD1 (6 bases). There are 15 residues in the CDR3. The ends were cut back, 0 bases at V and 5 bases at J, with 14 bases in the middle. CDR1 is LGHNA and CDR2 is YSLEER in the germline V gene. Here the CDR3 reads CASSQDKGVLHEQYF. In nucleotides, the CDR3 is TGCGCCAGCAGCCAAGATAAGGGGGTCCTTCACGAGCAGTACTTC.

The V call is TRBV6-5, the J call TRBJ1-2; D uncertain. In germline, CDR1 is MNHEY, CDR2 SVGAGI. V was clipped by 6 bases and J by 0 bases, with 14 bases between them. CDR3 length: 15 residues. Written as DNA, the CDR3 is TGTGCCAGCAGCTTTCTGGCCGGGGCTAACTATGGCTACACCTTC. Residues: CASSFLAGANYGYTF.